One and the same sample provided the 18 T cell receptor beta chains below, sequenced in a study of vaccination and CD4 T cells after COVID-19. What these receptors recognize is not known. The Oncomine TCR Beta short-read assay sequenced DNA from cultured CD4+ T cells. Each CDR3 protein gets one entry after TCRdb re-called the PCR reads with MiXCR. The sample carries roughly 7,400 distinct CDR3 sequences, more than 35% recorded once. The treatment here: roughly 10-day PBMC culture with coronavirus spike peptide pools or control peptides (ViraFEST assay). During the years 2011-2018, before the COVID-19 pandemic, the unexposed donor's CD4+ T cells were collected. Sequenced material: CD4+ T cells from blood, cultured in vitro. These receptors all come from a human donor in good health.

CDR3 in amino acids: CASSTLANTEAFF. CDR3 bases: TGTGCCAGTAGTACCTTGGCCAACACTGAAGCTTTCTTT. The rearrangement joins TRBV19 to TRBJ1-1; D remains unclear. With 4 bases removed from V and 2 bases from J, the gap between germline ends came to 8 bases. Germline V gives CDR1 LNHDA, CDR2 SQIVND (reference sequence). The CDR3 spans 13 residues.

CDR3 amino acids: CASGQGLIGSPLHF. CDR3 bases: TGTGCTAGTGGCCAGGGGCTTATAGGTTCACCCCTCCACTTT. The chain couples TRBV12-5 to TRBJ1-6, with D possibly being TRBD1 (6 bases). The CDR3 sequence is 14 residues long. V was pared by 6 bases and J by 9 bases, with 15 bases between. Germline V gene lookup returns CDR1 LGHNT and CDR2 FRNRAP.

This CDR3 reads CRGGGGDYGYTF. The CDR3 nucleotides read TGCAGGGGGGGAGGGGGCGACTATGGCTACACCTTC. The V gene is TRBV20-1, the J gene TRBJ1-2; 7 positions agree with TRBD1. Germline V gives CDR1 DFQATT, CDR2 SNEGSKA (reference sequence). The CDR3 has 12 amino acids.

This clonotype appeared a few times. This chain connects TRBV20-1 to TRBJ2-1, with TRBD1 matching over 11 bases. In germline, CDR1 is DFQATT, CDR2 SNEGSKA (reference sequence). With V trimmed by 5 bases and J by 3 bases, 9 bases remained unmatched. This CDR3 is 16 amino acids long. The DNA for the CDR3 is TGCAGTGCTCGACCGGCCGGGACAGGGGGCTACAATGAGCAGTTCTTC. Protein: CSARPAGTGGYNEQFF.

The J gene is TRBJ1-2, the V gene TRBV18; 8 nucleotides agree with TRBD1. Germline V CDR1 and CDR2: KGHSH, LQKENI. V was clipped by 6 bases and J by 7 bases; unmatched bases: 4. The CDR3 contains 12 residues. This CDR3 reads CASSVGTGGYTF. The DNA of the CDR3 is TGTGCCAGCTCCGTCGGGACAGGTGGCTACACCTTC.

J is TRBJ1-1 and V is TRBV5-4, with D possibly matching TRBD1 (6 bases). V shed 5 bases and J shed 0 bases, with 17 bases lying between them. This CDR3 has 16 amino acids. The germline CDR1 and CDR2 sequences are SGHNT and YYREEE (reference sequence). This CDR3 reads CASRLWGAQMNTEAFF. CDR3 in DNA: TGTGCCAGCAGACTTTGGGGGGCGCAGATGAACACTGAAGCTTTCTTT.

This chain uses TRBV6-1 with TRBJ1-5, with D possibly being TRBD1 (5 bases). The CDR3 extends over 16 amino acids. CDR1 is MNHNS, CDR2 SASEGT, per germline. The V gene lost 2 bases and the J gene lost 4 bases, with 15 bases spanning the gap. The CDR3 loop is CASSEPEGTYNQPQHF. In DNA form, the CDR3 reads TGTGCCAGCAGTGAACCCGAGGGGACCTATAATCAGCCCCAGCATTTT.

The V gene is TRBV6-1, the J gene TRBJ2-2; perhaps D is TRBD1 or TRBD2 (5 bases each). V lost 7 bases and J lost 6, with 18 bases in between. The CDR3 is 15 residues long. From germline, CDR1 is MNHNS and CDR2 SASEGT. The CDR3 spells CASIPLGRDAGELFF. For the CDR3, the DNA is TGTGCCAGCATCCCCTTGGGCCGGGACGCCGGGGAGCTGTTTTTT.

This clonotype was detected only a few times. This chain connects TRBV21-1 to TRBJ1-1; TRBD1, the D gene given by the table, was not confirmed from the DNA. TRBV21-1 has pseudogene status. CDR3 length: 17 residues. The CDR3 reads CASLPGTDRRGDTEAFF. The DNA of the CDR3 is TGTGCCAGCCTTCCCGGGACCGATAGGCGAGGAGACACTGAAGCTTTCTTT.

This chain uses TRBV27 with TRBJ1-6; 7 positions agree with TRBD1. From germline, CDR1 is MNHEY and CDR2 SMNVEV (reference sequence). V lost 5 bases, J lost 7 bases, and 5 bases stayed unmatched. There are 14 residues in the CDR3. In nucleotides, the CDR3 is TGTGCCAGCAGTCCGGGACAGCCCAATTCACCCCTCCACTTT. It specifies CASSPGQPNSPLHF.

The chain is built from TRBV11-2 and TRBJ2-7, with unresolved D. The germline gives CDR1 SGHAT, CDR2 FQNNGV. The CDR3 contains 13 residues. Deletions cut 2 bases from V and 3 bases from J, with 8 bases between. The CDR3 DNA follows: TGTGCCAGCAGCTTAACCACGAGCTACGAGCAGTACTTC. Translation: CASSLTTSYEQYF.

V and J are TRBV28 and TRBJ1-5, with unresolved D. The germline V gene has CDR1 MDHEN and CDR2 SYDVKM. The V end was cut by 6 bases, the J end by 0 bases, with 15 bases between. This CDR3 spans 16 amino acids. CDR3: CASRRKTEYSNQPQHF. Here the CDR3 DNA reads TGTGCCAGCAGGCGGAAAACAGAATATAGCAATCAGCCCCAGCATTTT.

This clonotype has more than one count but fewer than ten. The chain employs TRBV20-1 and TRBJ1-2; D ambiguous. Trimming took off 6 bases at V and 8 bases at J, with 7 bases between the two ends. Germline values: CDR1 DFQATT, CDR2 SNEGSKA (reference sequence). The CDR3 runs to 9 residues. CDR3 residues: CSATEGYTF. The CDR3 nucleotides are TGCAGTGCCACCGAGGGCTACACCTTC.

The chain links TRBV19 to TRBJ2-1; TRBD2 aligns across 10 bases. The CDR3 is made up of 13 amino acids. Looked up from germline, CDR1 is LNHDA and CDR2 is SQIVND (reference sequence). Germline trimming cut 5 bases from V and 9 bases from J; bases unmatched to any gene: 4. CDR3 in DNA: TGTGCCAGTAGTTTCAGCGGGGGGGTTGAGCAGTTCTTC. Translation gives CASSFSGGVEQFF.

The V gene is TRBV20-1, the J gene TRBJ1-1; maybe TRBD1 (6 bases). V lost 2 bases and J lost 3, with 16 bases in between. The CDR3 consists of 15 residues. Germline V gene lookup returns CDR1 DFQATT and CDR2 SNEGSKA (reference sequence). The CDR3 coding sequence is TGCAGTGCTAGAAACTCCAGGGGCATTGACACTGAAGCTTTCTTT. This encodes CSARNSRGIDTEAFF.

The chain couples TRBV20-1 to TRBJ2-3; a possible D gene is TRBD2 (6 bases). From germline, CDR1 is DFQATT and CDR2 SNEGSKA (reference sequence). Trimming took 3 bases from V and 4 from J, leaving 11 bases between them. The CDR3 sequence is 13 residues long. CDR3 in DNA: TGCAGTGCTAGGGATGGAGGGCCAGATACGCAGTATTTT. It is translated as CSARDGGPDTQYF.

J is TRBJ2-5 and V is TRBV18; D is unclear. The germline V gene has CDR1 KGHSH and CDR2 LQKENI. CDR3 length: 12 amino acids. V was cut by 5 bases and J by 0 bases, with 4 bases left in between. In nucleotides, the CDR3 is TGTGCCAGCTCATGGGACCAAGAGACCCAGTACTTC. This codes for CASSWDQETQYF.

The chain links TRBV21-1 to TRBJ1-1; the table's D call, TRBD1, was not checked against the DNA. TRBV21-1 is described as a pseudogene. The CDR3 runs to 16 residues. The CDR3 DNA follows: TGTGCCAGCAGCGGACCGGGACAGTTTCTGAACACTGAAGCTTTCTTT. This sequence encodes CASSGPGQFLNTEAFF.